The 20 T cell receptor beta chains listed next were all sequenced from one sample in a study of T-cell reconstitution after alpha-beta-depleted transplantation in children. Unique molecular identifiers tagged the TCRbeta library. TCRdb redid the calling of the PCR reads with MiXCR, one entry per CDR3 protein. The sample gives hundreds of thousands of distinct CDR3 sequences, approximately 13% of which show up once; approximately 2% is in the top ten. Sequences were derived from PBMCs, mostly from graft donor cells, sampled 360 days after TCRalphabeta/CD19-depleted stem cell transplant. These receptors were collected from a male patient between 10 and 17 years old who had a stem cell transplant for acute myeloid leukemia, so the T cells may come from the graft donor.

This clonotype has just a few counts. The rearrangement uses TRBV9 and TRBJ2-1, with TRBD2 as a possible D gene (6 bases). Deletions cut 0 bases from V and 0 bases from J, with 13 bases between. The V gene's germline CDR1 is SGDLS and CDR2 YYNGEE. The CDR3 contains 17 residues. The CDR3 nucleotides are TGTGCCAGCAGCGTAGCTCGCGGGACCAGCTCCTACAATGAGCAGTTCTTC. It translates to CASSVARGTSSYNEQFF.

CDR3 region: CASSQDSDGRADSYNEQFF. CDR3 bases: TGTGCCAGCAGCCAAGATAGTGACGGAAGGGCCGACTCCTACAATGAGCAGTTCTTC. The V and J genes are TRBV4-2 and TRBJ2-1, with D uncertain. The germline V gene encodes CDR1 LGHNA and CDR2 YNFKEQ. This CDR3 is 19 amino acids long. Trimming removed 0 bases at V and 0 bases at J, with 18 bases between.

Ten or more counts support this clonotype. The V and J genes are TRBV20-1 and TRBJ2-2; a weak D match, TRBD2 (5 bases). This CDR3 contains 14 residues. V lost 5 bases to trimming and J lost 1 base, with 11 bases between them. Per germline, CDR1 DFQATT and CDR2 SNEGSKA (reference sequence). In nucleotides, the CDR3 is TGCAGTGCTCCTACTAGAATGAACACCGGGGAGCTGTTTTTT. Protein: CSAPTRMNTGELFF.

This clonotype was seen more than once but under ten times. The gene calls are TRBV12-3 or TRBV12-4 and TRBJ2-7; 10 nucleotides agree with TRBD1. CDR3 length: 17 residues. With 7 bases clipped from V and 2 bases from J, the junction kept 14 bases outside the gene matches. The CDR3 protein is CASTLLMGQGLTYEQYF. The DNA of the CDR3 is TGTGCCAGCACCCTTCTTATGGGACAGGGGTTGACCTACGAGCAGTACTTC.

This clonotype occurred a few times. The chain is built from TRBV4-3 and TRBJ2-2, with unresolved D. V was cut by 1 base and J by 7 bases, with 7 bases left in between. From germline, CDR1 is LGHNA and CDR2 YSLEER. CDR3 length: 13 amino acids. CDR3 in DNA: TGCGCCAGCAGCCAAGTTTACGTCGGGGAGCTGTTTTTT. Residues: CASSQVYVGELFF.

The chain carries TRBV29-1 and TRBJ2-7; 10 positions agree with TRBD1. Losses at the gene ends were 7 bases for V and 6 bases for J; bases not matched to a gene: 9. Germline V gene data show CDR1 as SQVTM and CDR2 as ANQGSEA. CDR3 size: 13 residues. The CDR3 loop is CSGIRDRGGEQYF. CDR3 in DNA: TGCAGCGGGATCCGGGACAGGGGTGGCGAGCAGTACTTC.

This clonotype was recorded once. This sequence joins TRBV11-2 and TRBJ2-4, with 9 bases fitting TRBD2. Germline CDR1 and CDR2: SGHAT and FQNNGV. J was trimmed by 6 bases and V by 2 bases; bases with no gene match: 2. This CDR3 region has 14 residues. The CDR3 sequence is CASSLSAGGNIQYF. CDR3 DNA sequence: TGTGCCAGCAGCTTATCAGCGGGAGGAAACATTCAGTACTTC.

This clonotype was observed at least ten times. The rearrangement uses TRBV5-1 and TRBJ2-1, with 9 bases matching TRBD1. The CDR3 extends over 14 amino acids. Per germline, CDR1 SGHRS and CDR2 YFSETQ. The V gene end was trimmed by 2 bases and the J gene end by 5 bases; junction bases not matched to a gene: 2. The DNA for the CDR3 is TGCGCCAGCAGCTTTGGGACAGGGAACAATGAGCAGTTCTTC. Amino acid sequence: CASSFGTGNNEQFF. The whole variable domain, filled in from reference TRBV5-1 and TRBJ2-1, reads KAGVTQTPRYLIKTRGQQVTLSCSPISGHRSVSWYQQTPGQGLQFLFEYFSETQRNKGNFPGRFSGRQFSNSRSEMNVSTLELGDSALYLCASSFGTGNNEQFFGPGTRLTVL.

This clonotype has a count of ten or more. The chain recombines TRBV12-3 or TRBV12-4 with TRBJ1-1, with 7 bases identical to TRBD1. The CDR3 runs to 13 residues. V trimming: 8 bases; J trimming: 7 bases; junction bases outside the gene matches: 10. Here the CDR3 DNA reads TGTGCCAGCCGTGACAGAGGGGGCCTTGAAGCTTTCTTT. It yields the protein CASRDRGGLEAFF.

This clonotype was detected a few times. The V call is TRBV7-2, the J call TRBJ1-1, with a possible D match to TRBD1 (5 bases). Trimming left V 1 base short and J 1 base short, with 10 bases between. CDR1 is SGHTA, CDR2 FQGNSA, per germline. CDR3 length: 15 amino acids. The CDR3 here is CASSLGWGPNTEAFF. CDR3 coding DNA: TGTGCCAGCAGCTTAGGTTGGGGCCCGAACACTGAAGCTTTCTTT.

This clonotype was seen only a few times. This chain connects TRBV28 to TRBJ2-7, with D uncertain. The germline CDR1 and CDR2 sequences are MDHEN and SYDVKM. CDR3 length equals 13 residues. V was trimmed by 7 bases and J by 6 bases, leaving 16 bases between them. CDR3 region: CASNIGLLGEQYF. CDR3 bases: TGTGCCAGCAATATAGGCTTGTTGGGCGAGCAGTACTTC.

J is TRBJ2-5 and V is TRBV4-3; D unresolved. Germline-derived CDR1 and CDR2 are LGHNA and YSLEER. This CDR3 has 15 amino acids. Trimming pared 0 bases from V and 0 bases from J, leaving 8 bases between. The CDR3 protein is CASSQEHLYQETQYF. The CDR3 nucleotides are TGCGCCAGCAGCCAAGAGCACCTATACCAAGAGACCCAGTACTTC.

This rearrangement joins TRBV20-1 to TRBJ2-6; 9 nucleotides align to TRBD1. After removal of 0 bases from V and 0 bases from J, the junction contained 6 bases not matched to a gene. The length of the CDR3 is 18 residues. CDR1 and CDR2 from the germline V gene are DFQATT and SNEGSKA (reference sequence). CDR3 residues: CSARDRDREPSGANVLTF. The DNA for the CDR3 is TGCAGTGCTAGAGATAGGGACAGGGAGCCCTCTGGGGCCAACGTCCTGACTTTC.

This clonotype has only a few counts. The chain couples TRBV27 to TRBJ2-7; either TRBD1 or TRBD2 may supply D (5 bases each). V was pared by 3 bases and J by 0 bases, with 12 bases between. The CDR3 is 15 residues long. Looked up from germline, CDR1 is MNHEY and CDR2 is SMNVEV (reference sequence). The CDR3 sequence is CASSFRGALSYEQYF. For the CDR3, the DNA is TGTGCCAGCAGTTTTCGAGGGGCCCTCTCCTACGAGCAGTACTTC.

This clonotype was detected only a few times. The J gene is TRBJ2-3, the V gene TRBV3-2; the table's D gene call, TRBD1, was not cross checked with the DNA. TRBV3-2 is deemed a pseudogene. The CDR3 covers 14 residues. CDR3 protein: CASSRTGLGDTQYF. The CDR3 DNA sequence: TGTGCCAGCAGCAGGACAGGGTTGGGAGATACGCAGTATTTT.

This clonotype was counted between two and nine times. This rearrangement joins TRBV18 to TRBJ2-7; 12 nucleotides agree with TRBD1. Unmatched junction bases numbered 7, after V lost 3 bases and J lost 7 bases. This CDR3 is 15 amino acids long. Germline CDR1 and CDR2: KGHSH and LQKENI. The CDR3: CASSPPGQGALEQYF. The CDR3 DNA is TGTGCCAGCTCACCTCCGGGACAGGGGGCCTTGGAGCAGTACTTC.

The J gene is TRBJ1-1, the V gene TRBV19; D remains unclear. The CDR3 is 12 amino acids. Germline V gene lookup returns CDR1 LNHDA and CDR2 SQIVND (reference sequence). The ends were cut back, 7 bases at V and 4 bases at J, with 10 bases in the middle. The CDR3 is CASNYGVTEAFF. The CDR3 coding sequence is TGTGCCAGTAACTACGGGGTCACTGAAGCTTTCTTT.

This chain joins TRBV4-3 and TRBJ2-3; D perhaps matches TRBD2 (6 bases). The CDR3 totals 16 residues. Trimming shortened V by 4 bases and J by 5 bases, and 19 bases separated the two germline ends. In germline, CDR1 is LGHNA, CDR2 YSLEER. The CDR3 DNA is TGCGCCAGCAGCCGGACTAAGGGTGGTAGCGAAGATACGCAGTATTTT. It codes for CASSRTKGGSEDTQYF.

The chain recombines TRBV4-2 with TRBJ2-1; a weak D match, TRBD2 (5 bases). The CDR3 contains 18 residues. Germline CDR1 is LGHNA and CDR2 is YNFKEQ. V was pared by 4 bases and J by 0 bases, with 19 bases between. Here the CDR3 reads CASSPGGYRAGSYNEQFF. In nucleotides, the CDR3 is TGTGCCAGCAGCCCGGGTGGGTATCGGGCGGGCTCCTACAATGAGCAGTTCTTC.

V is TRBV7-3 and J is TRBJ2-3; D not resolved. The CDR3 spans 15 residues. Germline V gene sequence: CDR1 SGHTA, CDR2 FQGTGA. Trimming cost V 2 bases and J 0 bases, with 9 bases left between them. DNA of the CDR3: TGTGCCAGCAGCTTATATCCAATTAGCACAGATACGCAGTATTTT. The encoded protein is CASSLYPISTDTQYF.